This paragraph reports one TCR beta chain. The antigen remains unidentified. Libraries were prepared by immunoSEQ multiplex PCR; TCRdb keeps only in-frame clonotypes and omits some of them. The sample consists of 130,000 or so clones, 80% to 90% of them appearing once. This entry is derived from a study of T cell responses to AZD1222 COVID-19 vaccine. Study-level results: Donors were mostly white British, more females; clonal diversity possibly underestimated.

This CDR3 contains 13 residues. Trimming removed 5 bases from V and 10 bases from J, with 15 bases in between. CDR1 and CDR2 from the germline V gene are LNHDA and SQIVND (reference sequence). The sample in question was peripheral blood, obtained 28 days after the second AZD1222 dose. This TCR derives from an adult who received the AZD1222 COVID-19 vaccine. J is TRBJ1-5 and V is TRBV19; D is unresolved. The CDR3 DNA reads TGTGCCAGTAGTTGGGGTCCCGGATCCCCCCAGCATTTT. This codes for CASSWGPGSPQHF.